The clone carrying this T cell receptor (beta chain) was seen only a few times. No antigen is known for it. The CDR3 is made up of 15 amino acids. J gave up 3 bases and V 4 bases, and 6 bases lay outside the gene matches. Germline CDR1 is SSHAT and CDR2 is FNYEAQ (reference sequence). Averaging around 110 mL, one heparinised blood draw was given by each donor. Sorting gave populations that all exceeded 95% purity. This entry belongs to a study of beta chain features in type 1 diabetes. In the study overall: Age, gender, cell numbers and subset yield matched between patients and controls. Study-wide results and limits: The VDJ junctions of type 1 diabetes patients carried fewer insertions and more deletions.

The study reverse transcribed the entire isolated RNA, so it sequenced expressed TCRB transcripts. The table came from immunoSEQ multiplex PCR; TCRdb's copy has only in-frame clones and leaves some out. The sample yields 350,000 to 450,000 clones, approximately 14% seen once. The TCR comes from a man aged 25-45 years in good health. The sequenced sample consisted of naive CD4+ T cells from blood. This sequence joins TRBV7-7 and TRBJ2-1, with TRBD1 matching over 7 bases. CDR3 protein: CASSSDRDLYNEQFF. Here the CDR3 DNA reads TGTGCCAGCAGCTCTGACAGGGACCTCTACAATGAGCAGTTCTTC.